These T cell receptor beta chains were read from a single sample in a study of esophageal squamous cell carcinoma under preoperative chemotherapy. MiXCR was run by TCRdb on the PCR reads, yielding one entry per CDR3 protein. The sample records roughly 12,000 distinct CDR3 sequences, approximately 54% being singletons. The material was obtained from a patient given preoperative chemotherapy. Receptor source: a human donor with esophageal squamous cell carcinoma. The donor label of this sample is uncertain. Both conserved end residues are part of each CDR3. D genes are given only for firm matches. Expanded clones are given a class, and other clones once, few, many or no size at all.

clone_size d_call j_call v_call cdr3_aa cdr3_nt
many . TRBJ2-7 TRBV6-1 CASSGGGNEQYF TGTGCCAGCAGTGGAGGGGGAAATGAGCAGTACTTC
. . TRBJ1-3 TRBV4-1 CASSQGEHSGNTIYF TGCGCCAGCAGCCAAGGAGAGCACTCTGGAAACACCATATATTTT
. . TRBJ2-7 TRBV6-1 CASSEGGGGSCDPDTQYF TGTGCCAGCAGTGAGGGGGGAGGGGGGAGTTGTGACCCAGATACGCAGTACTTC
once . TRBJ2-3 TRBV10-2 CASSESDDPETQYF TGCGCGAGCAGTGAGTCCGATGACCCAGAGACGCAGTATTTC
. . TRBJ2-1 TRBV12-3/TRBV12-4 CASSFLRQGNNEQFF TGTGCCAGCAGTTTCTTAAGGCAGGGAAACAATGAGCAGTTCTTC
many . TRBJ2-7 TRBV7-2 CASSSGQTLSYEQYF TGTGCCAGCAGCTCAGGCCAGACACTCTCCTACGAGCAGTACTTC
medium-sized TRBD2 TRBJ2-5 TRBV27 CASSRRGLARETQYF TGTGCCAGCAGCCGTAGGGGACTAGCCAGGGAGACCCAGTACTTC
medium-sized . TRBJ1-5 TRBV7-2 CASSQEQNQPQHF TGTGCCAGCAGTCAGGAGCAGAATCAGCCCCAGCATTTT
. TRBD2 TRBJ2-1 TRBV6-1 CASSKTSGSGEQFF TGTGCCAGCAGTAAGACTAGCGGGAGTGGTGAGCAGTTCTTC
many TRBD2 TRBJ2-1 TRBV7-8 CASSLVWLLAGHNEQFF TGTGCCAGCAGCTTAGTTTGGTTACTAGCGGGTCACAATGAGCAGTTCTTC
. TRBD2 TRBJ2-3 TRBV7-2 CASSFPTSGSRLVDTQYF TGTGCCAGCAGCTTTCCGACTAGCGGCTCTAGGCTTGTAGATACGCAGTATTTT
many TRBD1 TRBJ2-1 TRBV7-2 CASSVQGGFKYF TGTGCCAGCAGCGTTCAAGGGGGCTTTAAGTACTTC
. TRBD2 TRBJ2-3 TRBV7-2 CAGLGGGRPDTQYF TGTGCGGGGCTCGGGGGCGGGAGGCCAGATACGCAGTATTTT
. . TRBJ2-3 TRBV6-1 CASSHGAVNTETQYF TGTGCCAGCAGCCACGGGGCTGTGAACACCGAGACGCAGTATTTT
. TRBD1 TRBJ2-3 TRBV6-1 CASSEGQGRTDTQYF TGTGCCAGCAGTGAGGGACAGGGGCGCACAGATACGCAGTATTTT
. . TRBJ2-1 TRBV6-1 CASSEAGGEQFF TGTGCCAGCAGTGAAGCAGGAGGTGAGCAGTTCTTC
many TRBD1 TRBJ1-4 TRBV6-1 CASSGDRGANEKLFF TGTGCCAGCAGTGGAGACAGGGGAGCTAATGAAAAACTGTTTTTT
medium-sized . TRBJ2-1 TRBV6-1 CASSEAGDGTYEQFF TGTGCCAGCAGTGAAGCGGGGGACGGCACCTACGAGCAGTTCTTC
. . TRBJ2-2 TRBV6-1 CASRGRDWGGELFF TGTGCCAGCAGAGGACGGGACTGGGGCGGGGAGCTGTTTTTT
. TRBD1 TRBJ2-5 TRBV3-1 CASNPQGLGETQYF TGTGCCAGCAACCCACAGGGGTTGGGAGAGACCCAGTACTTC
few . TRBJ2-2 TRBV7-8 CASSLRGGELFF TGTGCCAGCAGCTTAAGGGGCGGGGAGCTGTTTTTT
medium-sized TRBD2 TRBJ2-7 TRBV6-1 CASRKGTSGRDEQYF TGTGCCAGCAGGAAGGGGACTAGCGGGAGGGATGAGCAGTACTTC
medium-sized . TRBJ2-5 TRBV12-3/TRBV12-4 CASSPNGQTQYF TGTGCCAGCAGTCCTAATGGGCAGACCCAGTACTTC
. . TRBJ1-6 TRBV10-3 CAGKGGGGKDTQYF TGTGCGGGCAAAGGGGGGGGGGGCAAAGATACCCAGTACTTT
. TRBD2 TRBJ2-1 TRBV6-1 CASSSLASGYNEQFF TGTGCCAGCAGCAGCCTCGCTAGCGGCTACAATGAGCAGTTCTTC
few . TRBJ2-1 TRBV10-2 CASSIAYEQFF TGCGCCAGCAGTATAGCGTATGAGCAGTTCTTC
. . TRBJ2-7 TRBV7-8 CASSWTPSYEQYF TGTGCCAGCAGCTGGACTCCGTCCTACGAGCAGTACTTC
. . TRBJ1-5 TRBV6-1 CASSGRDNQPQHF TGTGCCAGCAGTGGTAGGGACAATCAGCCCCAGCATTTT
once . TRBJ1-1 TRBV7-2 CASSQGQNTEAFF TGTGCCAGCAGCCAGGGACAGAACACTGAAGCTTTCTTT
. . TRBJ2-1 TRBV6-1 CASRSSVSRNEQFF TGTGCCAGCAGATCTAGCGTGAGCAGGAATGAGCAGTTCTTC
. TRBD1 TRBJ2-1 TRBV7-2 CASSSTGTDLYNEQFF TGTGCCAGCAGCTCGACCGGGACAGACCTTTACAATGAGCAGTTCTTC